The next 8 T cell receptor beta chains were all read from a single sample in a study of T cells in localized non-small cell lung cancer. Profiled with immunoSEQ multiplex PCR; TCRdb holds only in-frame clones, not every one. This table has approximately 2,500 clones, 21% appearing once. The specimen comprised normal lung tissue next to the tumor, sampled before any cancer treatment. The receptors were gathered from a man aged 40 to 70 with stage I squamous cell lung carcinoma.

The chain recombines TRBV28 with TRBJ1-4, with D possibly matching TRBD1 (6 bases). Trimming cost V 3 bases and J 8 bases, with 19 bases left between them. The germline V gene encodes CDR1 MDHEN and CDR2 SYDVKM. The CDR3 is 16 amino acids. The CDR3 nucleotides read TGTGCCAGCAGTTTCCCGGAGGGGCAGGGGACCGAAAAACTGTTTTTT. Translation gives CASSFPEGQGTEKLFF.

This chain uses TRBV11-3 with TRBJ1-5; maybe TRBD1 (5 bases). This CDR3 spans 15 amino acids. CDR1 is SGHNT and CDR2 is YENEEA in the germline V gene. With 1 base removed from V and 5 bases from J, the gap between germline ends came to 12 bases. CDR3 in DNA: TGTGCCAGCAGCTTAGGGCTGGGGGGATATCAGCCCCAGCATTTT. As protein: CASSLGLGGYQPQHF.

There are a few counts of this clone. This rearrangement joins TRBV7-6 to TRBJ1-3; D not certain. V was trimmed by 5 bases and J by 0 bases, leaving 14 bases between them. The CDR3 has 16 residues. Germline V gene lookup returns CDR1 SGHVS and CDR2 FNYEAQ. DNA of the CDR3: TGTGCCAGCAGCCCCGGGCCAGGATACTCTGGAAACACCATATATTTT. Protein product: CASSPGPGYSGNTIYF.

This clone was observed a few times. This chain's CDR3 is CASSPGTPIYNEQFF. The CDR3 DNA reads TGTGCCAGCAGCCCCGGTACCCCCATCTACAATGAGCAGTTCTTC. The chain combines TRBV11-3 with TRBJ2-1; no firm D call. Germline V gene lookup returns CDR1 SGHNT and CDR2 YENEEA. Trimming removed 5 bases from V and 3 bases from J, with 14 bases in between. CDR3 length equals 15 residues.

The chain joins TRBV5-1 to TRBJ1-5; 7 bases map to TRBD1. The J segment lost 2 bases and the V segment lost 2 bases, leaving 13 bases of the junction unmatched. Germline CDR1 and CDR2: SGHRS and YFSETQ. The CDR3 contains 18 residues. For the CDR3, the DNA is TGCGCCAGCAGCTTCGGATTAAGGGGGCGGATGCGCAATCAGCCCCAGCATTTT. Its translation is CASSFGLRGRMRNQPQHF.

This chain uses TRBV18 with TRBJ1-6; 7 nucleotides line up with TRBD1. The V gene end was trimmed by 3 bases and the J gene end by 10 bases; junction bases not matched to a gene: 3. Germline-derived CDR1 and CDR2 are KGHSH and LQKENI. This CDR3 has 13 residues. The CDR3 here is CASSPGQESPLHF. CDR3 DNA: TGTGCCAGCTCACCTGGACAGGAATCACCCCTCCACTTT.

The table lists this clone with a few counts. This rearrangement joins TRBV19 to TRBJ1-1; no reliable D call. V was clipped by 5 bases and J by 0 bases, with 19 bases between them. This CDR3 region has 17 residues. The V gene's germline CDR1 is LNHDA and CDR2 SQIVND (reference sequence). DNA of the CDR3: TGTGCCAGTAGTGCAGGACCCCTAACCATCATGAACACTGAAGCTTTCTTT. It yields the protein CASSAGPLTIMNTEAFF.

On this clone: Relative to the germline gene, one junction end is altered; a read error may explain this. The V gene is TRBV29-1, the J gene TRBJ1-1; D gene uncertain. The CDR3 extends over 14 amino acids. CDR1 and CDR2 from the germline V gene are SQVTM and ANQGSEA. CDR3 in amino acids: CSAELQSGYTEAFF. The DNA of the CDR3 is TGCAGCGCTGAATTGCAGTCCGGGTACACTGAAGCTTTCTTT.